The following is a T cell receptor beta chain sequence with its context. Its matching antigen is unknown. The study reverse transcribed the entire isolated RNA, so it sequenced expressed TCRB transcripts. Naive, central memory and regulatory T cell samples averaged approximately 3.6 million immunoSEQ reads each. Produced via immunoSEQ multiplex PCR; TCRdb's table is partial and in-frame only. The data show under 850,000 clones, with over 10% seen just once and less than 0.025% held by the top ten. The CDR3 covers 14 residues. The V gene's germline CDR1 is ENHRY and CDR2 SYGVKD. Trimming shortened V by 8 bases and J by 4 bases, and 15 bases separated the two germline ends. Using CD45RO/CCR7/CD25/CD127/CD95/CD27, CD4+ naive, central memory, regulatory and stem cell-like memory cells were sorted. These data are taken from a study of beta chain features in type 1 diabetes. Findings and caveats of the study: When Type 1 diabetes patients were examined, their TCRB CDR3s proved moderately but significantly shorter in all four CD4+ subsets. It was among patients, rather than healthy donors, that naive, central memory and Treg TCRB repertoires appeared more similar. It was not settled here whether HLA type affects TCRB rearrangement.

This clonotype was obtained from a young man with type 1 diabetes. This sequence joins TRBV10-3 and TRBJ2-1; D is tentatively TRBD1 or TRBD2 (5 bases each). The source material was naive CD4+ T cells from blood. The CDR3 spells CAIGQAGAYNEQFF. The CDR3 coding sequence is TGTGCCATCGGCCAGGCCGGGGCATACAATGAGCAGTTCTTC.